The next 5 T cell receptor beta chains were all read from a single sample in a study of blood T cell repertoires in COVID-19. Produced via immunoSEQ multiplex PCR; TCRdb's table is partial and in-frame only. The table records about 68,000 clones, approximately 89% of them present only once. Sequencing was performed on peripheral blood. These receptor sequences come from a human donor in a cohort sampled during active COVID-19.

The chain is built from TRBV2 and TRBJ1-3; weak D call: TRBD1 (5 bases). The length of the CDR3 is 16 residues. Germline lookup yields CDR1 SNHLY and CDR2 FYNNEI. Trimming removed 1 base from V and 8 bases from J, with 18 bases in between. The CDR3 reads CASSEDLRDSRHTIYF. The CDR3, as DNA: TGTGCCAGCAGTGAAGACCTCAGGGATTCAAGGCACACCATATATTTT. Full variable domain (missing parts from reference TRBV2 and TRBJ1-3): EPEVTQTPSHQVTQMGQEVILRCVPISNHLYFYWYRQILGQKVEFLVSFYNNEISEKSEIFDDQFSVERPDGSNFTLKIRSTKLEDSAMYFCASSEDLRDSRHTIYFGEGSWLTVV.

The V and J genes are TRBV28 and TRBJ1-3; D perhaps matches TRBD1 (5 bases). Looked up from germline, CDR1 is MDHEN and CDR2 is SYDVKM. This CDR3 is built from 14 residues. V dropped 6 bases and J dropped 4 bases, with 13 bases sitting between them. CDR3 sequence: CASSRGGVGNTIYF. The DNA of the CDR3 is TGTGCCAGCAGCCGGGGAGGGGTAGGAAACACCATATATTTT.

The V call is TRBV6-4, the J call TRBJ1-2; 8 bases match TRBD1. V dropped 0 bases and J dropped 6; count of bases not matched to a gene: 9. The CDR3 contains 16 residues. The germline V gene encodes CDR1 MRHNA and CDR2 SNTAGT. CDR3 protein: CASSDSPGQARDGYTF. The CDR3 DNA reads as TGTGCCAGCAGTGACTCCCCGGGACAGGCTAGGGATGGCTACACCTTC.

This clone was seen only once. The chain uses TRBV4-2 and TRBJ2-5, with D perhaps TRBD2 (6 bases). V was cut by 0 bases and J by 5 bases, with 22 bases left in between. The germline V gene has CDR1 LGHNA and CDR2 YNFKEQ. This CDR3 is 18 amino acids long. CDR3: CASSQDPEASALWETQYF. The CDR3 DNA is TGTGCCAGCAGCCAAGATCCGGAGGCTAGCGCTTTATGGGAGACCCAGTACTTC.

This chain uses TRBV6-5 with TRBJ1-2, with no clear D. Germline V CDR1 and CDR2: MNHEY, SVGAGI. V lost 0 bases to trimming and J lost 1 base, with 9 bases between them. There are 15 residues in the CDR3. In nucleotides, the CDR3 is TGTGCCAGCAGTTACTCGGCAGATGTTAACTATGGCTACACCTTC. This sequence encodes CASSYSADVNYGYTF.